This record concerns one TCR beta chain sequence. TCRdb keeps only in-frame clones here, not all; method: immunoSEQ multiplex PCR. This sample yields about 75,000 clones, of which more than 90% are seen a single time; approximately 2.6% belongs to the top ten. The CDR3 has 16 amino acids. Germline assignment: CDR1 SGDLS and CDR2 YYNGEE. Trimming at V came to 2 bases and at J to 6 bases, leaving 12 bases not matched to a gene. The sample belongs to a study of T cell clones after liver transplantation. Study-wide background: Liver transplant recipients had immunosuppression withdrawal attempted within 2 years. Tolerance: complete withdrawal held at least one year, liver enzymes staying within twice normal.

This receptor was taken from a human donor who received a liver transplant. The rearrangement uses TRBV9 and TRBJ2-3; 7 nucleotides align to TRBD2. Sequenced material: CD4+ T cells from blood, taken before liver transplant. The CDR3: CASSVLASGLRDTQYF. The CDR3 nucleotides read TGTGCCAGCAGCGTTTTGGCTAGCGGCCTGAGGGATACGCAGTATTTT.